These T cell receptor beta chains were read from a single sample in a study of regulatory T cells in long-lasting Graves disease. From the multiplex PCR reads, TCRdb called clonotypes with MiXCR, one entry per CDR3 protein. Among 250,000 to 300,000 distinct CDR3 sequences listed, around 18% were seen once. The same data also went into a second study, on T cells in Graves' hyperthyroidism and ophthalmopathy.

Material: peripheral blood mononuclear cells (PBMCs), obtained at new diagnosis, from a patient treated with antithyroid drugs. Receptors originate from a woman in her 30s with Graves disease. Both conserved end residues are part of each CDR3. The D gene is left open where the match is weak. Some rows mark clone size as missing; the rest say once, few, many or name a class of expanded clone.

CASSPQGLGETQYF | TGTGCCAGCAGTCCACAGGGCTTGGGGGAGACCCAGTACTTC | TRBV12-3/TRBV12-4 | . | TRBJ2-5 | many
CASRTGPNEKLFF | TGCGCCAGCCGGACAGGGCCTAATGAAAAACTGTTTTTT | TRBV5-1 | TRBD1 | TRBJ1-4 | many
CSAFLAGSYNEQFF | TGCAGTGCTTTCCTAGCGGGGAGCTACAATGAGCAGTTCTTC | TRBV20-1 | TRBD2 | TRBJ2-1 | many
CATSRAGLAEETQYF | TGTGCCACCAGCAGAGCGGGACTAGCGGAAGAGACCCAGTACTTC | TRBV15 | TRBD2 | TRBJ2-5 | many
CAAGNTEAFF | TGTGCCGCGGGGAACACTGAAGCTTTCTTT | TRBV11-2 | . | TRBJ1-1 | many
CASSLTGGLDGYTF | TGTGCCAGCAGCTTGACAGGGGGCTTGGATGGCTACACCTTC | TRBV5-8 | TRBD1 | TRBJ1-2 | many
CATGRGALPQPQHF | TGTGCCACTGGGAGGGGGGCGCTGCCTCAGCCCCAGCATTTT | TRBV12-3/TRBV12-4 | . | TRBJ1-5 | many
CASSNPGAAGANYGYTF | TGTGCCAGCAGCAACCCAGGGGCGGCCGGGGCTAACTATGGCTACACCTTC | TRBV6-1 | . | TRBJ1-2 | .
CSASRLTSGGNEQFF | TGCAGTGCTTCCCGCCTGACTAGCGGGGGGAATGAGCAGTTCTTC | TRBV20-1 | TRBD2 | TRBJ2-1 | many
CASSGFGGGEQYF | TGTGCCAGCAGCGGCTTTGGTGGGGGCGAGCAGTACTTC | TRBV6-1 | . | TRBJ2-7 | .
CASRDFSTPEQFF | TGTGCCAGTCGGGACTTCTCCACGCCTGAGCAGTTCTTC | TRBV2 | . | TRBJ2-1 | .
CASSPLGDRKTGELFF | TGTGCCAGCAGCCCCCTTGGGGACAGAAAAACCGGGGAGCTGTTTTTT | TRBV7-9 | TRBD1 | TRBJ2-2 | few
CASSSTGPTEAFF | TGTGCCAGCAGCTCGACAGGGCCCACTGAAGCTTTCTTT | TRBV7-9 | TRBD1 | TRBJ1-1 | many
CASKRLGTAGTTNEKLFF | TGTGCCAGTAAGAGACTCGGGACAGCCGGAACAACTAATGAAAAACTGTTTTTT | TRBV19 | TRBD1 | TRBJ1-4 | many
CASSSGTGNQPQHF | TGTGCCAGCAGCTCGGGGACAGGCAATCAGCCCCAGCATTTT | TRBV7-9 | TRBD1 | TRBJ1-5 | many
CASSLGSTYGYTF | TGTGCCAGCAGCCTCGGGAGTACCTATGGCTACACCTTC | TRBV3-1 | . | TRBJ1-2 | many
CASSPPQRSTDTQYF | TGTGCCAGCTCACCACCCCAGCGGAGCACAGATACGCAGTATTTT | TRBV18 | . | TRBJ2-3 | many
CASSAGLRLMDTQYF | TGTGCCAGCAGCGCGGGACTCCGATTGATGGATACGCAGTATTTT | TRBV9 | . | TRBJ2-3 | .
CSVEEGEALNYGYTF | TGCAGCGTTGAAGAAGGGGAAGCCCTTAACTATGGCTACACCTTC | TRBV29-1 | . | TRBJ1-2 | many
CASSDPQQETQYF | TGTGCCAGCAGTGATCCCCAGCAAGAGACCCAGTACTTC | TRBV2 | . | TRBJ2-5 | many
CASRPTGENGYTF | TGTGCCAGCAGACCGACAGGGGAAAATGGCTACACCTTC | TRBV7-9 | TRBD1 | TRBJ1-2 | many
CATSDLGTEGLYSNQPQHF | TGTGCCACCAGTGATTTAGGGACAGAGGGTTTATATAGCAATCAGCCCCAGCATTTT | TRBV24-1 | TRBD1 | TRBJ1-5 | many
CASSLRLLADHGHTF | TGTGCCAGCAGCTTACGTCTTTTGGCGGACCATGGCCACACCTTC | TRBV7-2 | . | TRBJ1-2 | .
CATSDGTWGTDTQYF | TGTGCCACCAGTGATGGGACTTGGGGCACAGATACGCAGTATTTT | TRBV24-1 | . | TRBJ2-3 | .
CASSPRHSGELFF | TGTGCCAGTAGTCCCAGACATTCCGGGGAGCTGTTTTTT | TRBV19 | . | TRBJ2-2 | .
CASSEDRWANVLTF | TGTGCCAGCAGTGAGGACAGGTGGGCCAACGTCCTGACTTTC | TRBV2 | TRBD1 | TRBJ2-6 | many